The clone carrying this TCR beta chain was recorded a few times. The sample comes from a study of blood T cell repertoires in COVID-19. Turning to the study itself: T cells, B-cell-depleted T cells, or PBMCs supplied cDNA or gDNA.

The CDR3 extends over 14 amino acids. Germline V gene sequence: CDR1 SGHVS, CDR2 FQNEAQ. Trimming stripped 4 bases from V and 4 bases from J, with 11 bases between. In the study's own analysis: Amplification with reference gene primers provided the estimates of nucleated cell counts. Method: immunoSEQ multiplex PCR; TCRdb's copy keeps in-frame clones and lacks some. V and J calls and clone size are as listed in that table; D and trimming were resolved from the DNA. The sample has a few hundred thousand clones, 65% to 90% seen once. This chain links TRBV7-8 with TRBJ2-1; D may be TRBD1 (5 bases). The sample taken for sequencing was peripheral blood. The receptor was derived from a man aged 45-65 years with active or convalescent COVID-19. CDR3 amino acids: CASSYRTQYNEQFF. As DNA, the CDR3 is TGTGCCAGCAGCTACAGGACACAATACAATGAGCAGTTCTTC.